Listed below are T cell receptor beta chains from one sample, sequenced in a study of control samples from healthy donors and cancer patients. The repertoire was sequenced with immunoSEQ multiplex PCR; TCRdb's copy has only in-frame clones and lacks some. This repertoire includes approximately 190,000 clones. Sequenced: blood. These receptors originate from a woman aged 30 to 39 in good health. Both conserved end residues are part of each CDR3. D genes are given only for firm matches. Rows give clone size only sometimes, using once, few, many, or a class for an expanded clone.

CDR3 length	D gene	V gene	clone size	J gene	CDR3 protein	CDR3 DNA
18	.	TRBV9	.	TRBJ1-6	CASSVAGAPSSYNSPLHF	TGTGCCAGCAGCGTAGCCGGAGCCCCGAGCTCCTATAATTCACCCCTCCACTTT
12	.	TRBV3-1/TRBV3-2	.	TRBJ1-1	CASSHGGREAFF	TGTGCCAGCAGCCACGGGGGGCGCGAAGCTTTCTTT
17	.	TRBV5-1	.	TRBJ2-1	CASSSPGHTIRYNEQFF	TGCGCCAGCAGCTCCCCGGGACACACGATAAGGTACAATGAGCAGTTCTTC
14	.	TRBV21-1	.	TRBJ2-7	CASSGTASSYEQYF	TGTGCCAGCAGTGGGACCGCCAGCTCCTACGAGCAGTACTTC
13	.	TRBV4-2	.	TRBJ2-7	CASSQAVSHEQYF	TGTGCCAGCAGCCAAGCGGTGAGCCACGAGCAGTACTTC
12	.	TRBV28	.	TRBJ2-1	CASSSTKWVQFF	TGTGCCAGCAGTTCCACTAAATGGGTGCAGTTCTTC
13	TRBD2	TRBV30	.	TRBJ2-7	CAWIPPGTNEQYF	TGTGCCTGGATCCCCCCCGGGACTAACGAGCAGTACTTC
12	.	TRBV10-1	.	TRBJ1-2	CASSDSYYGYTF	TGCGCCAGCAGCGACAGCTACTATGGCTACACCTTC
11	.	TRBV28	.	TRBJ2-3	CASSLRDTQYF	TGTGCCAGCAGTTTAAGGGATACGCAGTATTTT
11	.	TRBV27	.	TRBJ2-3	CASSLADTQYF	TGTGCCAGCAGTTTGGCCGATACGCAGTATTTT
12	.	TRBV11-2	.	TRBJ2-7	CASSFTGDEQYF	TGTGCCAGCAGTTTTACGGGCGACGAGCAGTACTTC
12	.	TRBV11-2	.	TRBJ1-2	CASSPQKGGYTF	TGTGCCAGCAGCCCACAGAAGGGGGGCTACACCTTC
13	.	TRBV7-9	.	TRBJ2-1	CASSYNRVNEQFF	TGTGCCAGCAGCTACAATAGGGTGAATGAGCAGTTCTTC
15	.	TRBV27	.	TRBJ1-5	CASSLFSGVNQPQHF	TGTGCCAGCAGTTTATTTTCAGGTGTCAATCAGCCCCAGCATTTT
13	.	TRBV19	.	TRBJ1-1	CASSIGPATEAFF	TGTGCCAGTAGTATAGGACCAGCAACTGAAGCTTTCTTT
16	TRBD1	TRBV28	.	TRBJ1-3	CASSLPRGLGGNTIYF	TGTGCCAGCAGTTTACCCAGGGGGCTAGGAGGAAACACCATATATTTT
13	.	TRBV5-1	.	TRBJ2-7	CASRVGSAYEQYF	TGCGCCAGCAGAGTTGGGTCTGCTTACGAGCAGTACTTC
15	.	TRBV6-4	.	TRBJ2-3	CASSPTAGSTDTQYF	TGTGCCAGCAGTCCGACCGCGGGAAGCACAGATACGCAGTATTTT
15	.	TRBV7-2	.	TRBJ1-6	CASSLVFVRDSPLHF	TGTGCCAGCAGCTTAGTTTTCGTGAGGGATTCACCCCTCCACTTT
13	.	TRBV5-1	.	TRBJ2-7	CASRVPGAGEQYF	TGCGCCAGCAGAGTGCCAGGGGCTGGCGAGCAGTACTTC
14	.	TRBV4-3	.	TRBJ1-2	CASSPSWTNYGYTF	TGCGCCAGCAGCCCAAGCTGGACTAACTATGGCTACACCTTC
13	.	TRBV13	.	TRBJ2-7	CASSFTRSHEQYF	TGTGCCAGCAGCTTCACGAGGTCCCACGAGCAGTACTTC
14	.	TRBV19	.	TRBJ1-4	CASSTPLTDEKLFF	TGTGCCAGTAGTACTCCCTTGACAGATGAAAAACTGTTTTTT
11	.	TRBV19	.	TRBJ2-1	CASSTYNEQFF	TGTGCCAGTAGTACCTACAATGAGCAGTTCTTC
15	.	TRBV5-1	.	TRBJ2-5	CASSFNGVTQETQYF	TGCGCCAGCAGCTTCAATGGGGTCACGCAAGAGACCCAGTACTTC
16	.	TRBV7-9	.	TRBJ2-7	CASSFFGSRGFYEQYF	TGTGCCAGCAGCTTTTTTGGGTCTAGGGGTTTCTACGAGCAGTACTTC
14	.	TRBV7-2	.	TRBJ1-5	CASSLELKGQPQHF	TGTGCCAGCAGCTTAGAGTTGAAGGGTCAGCCCCAGCATTTT
12	TRBD1	TRBV18	.	TRBJ1-1	CASSLRGGEAFF	TGTGCCAGCTCACTCAGGGGGGGTGAAGCTTTCTTT
10	.	TRBV10-3	.	TRBJ1-1	CALKARGAFF	TGTGCCCTCAAGGCGAGGGGGGCTTTCTTT
16	.	TRBV11-3	.	TRBJ2-5	CASSLERHRKWETQYF	TGTGCCAGCAGCTTAGAAAGACACCGGAAATGGGAGACCCAGTACTTC
13	.	TRBV9	.	TRBJ2-7	CASSPGVGDEQYF	TGTGCCAGCAGCCCAGGCGTGGGGGACGAGCAGTACTTC
13	.	TRBV11-3	.	TRBJ1-1	CASSGQGNTEAFF	TGTGCCAGCAGCGGGCAGGGGAACACTGAAGCTTTCTTT
12	.	TRBV2	.	TRBJ1-4	CASSSVGTGLFF	TGTGCCAGCAGCTCGGTCGGTACGGGACTGTTTTTT
14	.	TRBV2	.	TRBJ1-1	CASSESTPNTEAFF	TGTGCCAGCAGTGAAAGCACCCCGAACACTGAAGCTTTCTTT
13	.	TRBV28	.	TRBJ1-5	CASSSYRNQPQHF	TGTGCCAGCAGTTCGTATCGCAATCAGCCCCAGCATTTT
16	.	TRBV7-2	.	TRBJ2-5	CASSLESGGNQETQYF	TGTGCCAGCAGCTTAGAGTCAGGGGGGAACCAAGAGACCCAGTACTTC
16	TRBD1	TRBV6-6	medium-sized	TRBJ2-3	CASSYPPGQGADTQYF	TGTGCCAGCAGTTACCCTCCGGGACAGGGGGCAGATACGCAGTATTTT
11	.	TRBV19	.	TRBJ1-2	CASSRTDGYTF	TGTGCCAGTAGTAGGACGGATGGCTACACCTTC
17	TRBD2	TRBV14	.	TRBJ2-3	CASSQDFGTSGTDTQYF	TGTGCCAGCAGCCAAGATTTCGGGACTAGCGGCACAGATACGCAGTATTTT
17	.	TRBV27	.	TRBJ1-1	CASSPILTVAGPLGAFF	TGTGCCAGCAGTCCGATCTTGACAGTCGCCGGTCCACTAGGAGCTTTCTTT
13	.	TRBV7-2	.	TRBJ2-5	CASSLPGGETQYF	TGTGCCAGCAGCTTGCCTGGCGGGGAGACCCAGTACTTC
15	TRBD1	TRBV5-6	.	TRBJ2-3	CASSLGGTVGDTQYF	TGTGCCAGCAGCTTGGGGGGGACAGTAGGAGATACGCAGTATTTT
14	.	TRBV13	.	TRBJ1-1	CASSLGGPNTEAFF	TGTGCCAGCAGCTTAGGGGGCCCGAACACTGAAGCTTTCTTT
18	TRBD2	TRBV5-1	.	TRBJ2-1	CASRGGLAGVLSYNEQFF	TGCGCCAGCAGGGGAGGACTAGCGGGGGTTCTGTCCTACAATGAGCAGTTCTTC
18	.	TRBV28	.	TRBJ2-3	CASIPGPGSGIYTDTQYF	TGTGCCAGCATCCCCGGCCCCGGTAGCGGAATATACACAGATACGCAGTATTTT